The sequence of this T cell receptor (beta chain) was determined in a study of blood T cell repertoires in COVID-19. Overall study context: The analysed material was cDNA or gDNA that came from T cells, B-cell-depleted T cells, or PBMCs.

Repertoires were generated with immunoSEQ multiplex PCR, while TCRdb's copy carries only in-frame clones and drops some. Here the sample spans about 38,000 clones, just under 75% being singletons. Deletions cut 2 bases from V and 3 bases from J, with 5 bases between. Per the germline V gene, CDR1 is DFQATT and CDR2 is SNEGSKA (reference sequence). The CDR3 is made up of 11 amino acids. This TCR was recovered from a man between 70 and 80 years old with COVID-19, enrolled during active disease. The sequenced sample consisted of peripheral blood. The chain recombines TRBV20-1 with TRBJ2-7; D ambiguous. Here the CDR3 reads CSARNSYEQYF. CDR3 DNA: TGCAGTGCTAGAAACAGCTACGAGCAGTACTTC.